This is a list of T cell receptor beta chains from one sample in a study of blood T cells in healthy people across ages. TCRdb itself ran the 5' RACE reads through MiXCR, one entry per CDR3 protein. The sample contains more than 1.4 million distinct CDR3 sequences, around two fifths of which appear only once. Sequencing input: blood. The source is a woman aged 18-35 years in good health. The CDR3 runs from the conserved cysteine through the conserved F or W. Each record gives: D gene, J gene, V gene, clone size, CDR3 DNA, CDR3 protein. D genes are given only for firm matches. The size of a clone is reported for some rows only, either as once, few or many, or as a class for expanded clones.

. | TRBJ2-3 | TRBV7-9 | few | TGTGCCAGCAGCTTAGCAAAGTTAAGCACAGATACGCAGTATTTT | CASSLAKLSTDTQYF
. | TRBJ2-7 | TRBV5-4 | . | TGTGCCAGCAGCTTGGTTCCCGGGGGCGGTAGCTCCTACGAGCAGTACTTC | CASSLVPGGGSSYEQYF
TRBD2 | TRBJ2-3 | TRBV7-7 | many | TGTGCCAGCAGCGCGGGACTAGCGGGGGCAGATACGCAGTATTTT | CASSAGLAGADTQYF
TRBD2 | TRBJ2-1 | TRBV12-3/TRBV12-4 | . | TGTGCCAGCAGTCCCGGGATAGGCCGGGAGGACAATGAGCAGTTCTTC | CASSPGIGREDNEQFF
TRBD2 | TRBJ2-1 | TRBV29-1 | once | TGCAGCGCCGACGGGACTAGCGGGAGAGAAAGCTACAATGAGCAGTTCTTC | CSADGTSGRESYNEQFF
. | TRBJ2-5 | TRBV5-1 | . | TGCGCCAGCAGCCCCCTGGTCTCCGAGACCCAGTACTTC | CASSPLVSETQYF
. | TRBJ2-1 | TRBV3-1 | . | TGTGCCAGCAGCCAAGATCGGGGGAGCTCCTACAATGAGCAGTTCTTC | CASSQDRGSSYNEQFF
. | TRBJ2-7 | TRBV7-9 | few | TGTGCCAGCAGCTCCGGGGGACAGAGCTCCTACGAGCAGTACTTC | CASSSGGQSSYEQYF
TRBD2 | TRBJ2-7 | TRBV5-6 | few | TGTGCCAGCAGCTTCAATCCTAGGACTAGCGGGTACTACTACGAGCAGTACTTC | CASSFNPRTSGYYYEQYF
. | TRBJ2-7 | TRBV2 | many | TGTGCCAGCAGTGTGGGGGTCGGGTACGAGCAGTACTTC | CASSVGVGYEQYF
TRBD1 | TRBJ1-5 | TRBV5-1 | few | TGCGCCAGCAGTTGGGGGACAGGGGAAAATCAGCCCCAGCATTTT | CASSWGTGENQPQHF
. | TRBJ2-1 | TRBV27 | few | TGTGCCAGCAGTCCACTCGGACATAGTACCTACAATGAGCAGTTCTTC | CASSPLGHSTYNEQFF
. | TRBJ2-7 | TRBV20-1 | . | TGCAGTGCTAGAAACCTAGGGAATGAGCAGTACTTC | CSARNLGNEQYF
. | TRBJ2-5 | TRBV7-9 | . | TGTACCAGCAGCTTAGAATTGGGGTCGGGAGAGACCCAGTACTTC | CTSSLELGSGETQYF
. | TRBJ1-5 | TRBV7-9 | . | TGTGCCAGCAGCCGGGGGACCGAGAAGCAGCCCCAGCATTTT | CASSRGTEKQPQHF
TRBD1 | TRBJ2-7 | TRBV30 | . | TGTGCCTGGGCTTTTCCTGTGACAGGGGGCGGCGAGCAGTACTTC | CAWAFPVTGGGEQYF
. | TRBJ2-2 | TRBV12-3/TRBV12-4 | . | TGTGCCAGCAGCCCAGAAGGGTTCACCGGGGAGCTGTTTTTT | CASSPEGFTGELFF
. | TRBJ2-3 | TRBV7-8 | few | TGTGCCAGCAGCTTATTTAGCGTTGGGGATGGCACAGATACGCAGTATTTT | CASSLFSVGDGTDTQYF
TRBD1 | TRBJ2-7 | TRBV18 | many | TGCGCCAGCAGCCCTCCAGGGGGCCCCTACGAGCAGTACTTC | CASSPPGGPYEQYF
TRBD2 | TRBJ2-1 | TRBV20-1 | . | TGCAGTGCTGACCCCGAAGCGGGGCCCTACAATGAGCAGTTCTTC | CSADPEAGPYNEQFF
TRBD2 | TRBJ2-1 | TRBV4-1 | . | TGCGCCAGCAGCCAAGAGGTGGAACTAGCGGGAGGGGATGAGCAGTTCTTC | CASSQEVELAGGDEQFF
. | TRBJ2-5 | TRBV7-2 | . | TGTGCCAGCAGCTTCCGGGATCTTGGACTTTACCAAGAGACCCAGTACTTC | CASSFRDLGLYQETQYF
. | TRBJ2-7 | TRBV6-1 | once | TGTGCCAGCACGGGGGGCAACTCCTACGAGCAGTACTTC | CASTGGNSYEQYF
. | TRBJ1-2 | TRBV6-5 | once | TGTGCCAGCAGTCACTCGTCGACCAGCAACTATGGCTACACCTTC | CASSHSSTSNYGYTF
TRBD2 | TRBJ2-5 | TRBV20-1 | few | TGCAGTGCTAGAGATTTGGGACTAGCGGTACGGGAGACCCAGTACTTC | CSARDLGLAVRETQYF
TRBD1 | TRBJ1-5 | TRBV15 | . | TGTGCCACCAGCAGGAAAGGGACAGGGGATCAGCCCCAGCATTTT | CATSRKGTGDQPQHF
. | TRBJ2-2 | TRBV6-1 | . | TGTGCCAGCACCCCAGGGCCCACCGGGGAGCTGTTTTTT | CASTPGPTGELFF
. | TRBJ1-2 | TRBV7-9 | few | TGTGCCAGCAGCTTAGCGCTTGGCCAGGCGGGCACCTTC | CASSLALGQAGTF
. | TRBJ2-3 | TRBV7-9 | . | TGTGCCAGCAGTGGCTCAGGACATAGCACAGATACGCAGTATTTT | CASSGSGHSTDTQYF
TRBD1 | TRBJ1-2 | TRBV12-3/TRBV12-4 | few | TGTGCCAGCCGACAGGGAACTTACGGCTACACCTTC | CASRQGTYGYTF
. | TRBJ2-7 | TRBV2 | . | TGTGCCAGCAGTGGGGACGCCTCCTACGAGCAGTACTTC | CASSGDASYEQYF
TRBD2 | TRBJ2-3 | TRBV11-2 | . | TGTGCCAGCAGCAACTCACTAGCGGGGAACACAGATACGCAGTATTTT | CASSNSLAGNTDTQYF
. | TRBJ1-1 | TRBV6-1 | few | TGTGCCAGCCATCAGTGGGGTACTGAAGCTTTCTTT | CASHQWGTEAFF
TRBD2 | TRBJ2-7 | TRBV20-1 | . | TGCAGTGCTAGAGATCAGGGACTAGCGGGACTAAGCTACGAGCAGTACTTC | CSARDQGLAGLSYEQYF
TRBD2 | TRBJ2-5 | TRBV6-5 | . | TGTGCCAGCAGTTACGCATGGACTAGCTCTGAGACCCAGTACTTC | CASSYAWTSSETQYF
. | TRBJ2-1 | TRBV20-1 | . | TGCAGTGCTAGAGGCCCTAGCCAATACAATGAGCAGTTCTTC | CSARGPSQYNEQFF
. | TRBJ1-5 | TRBV20-1 | . | TGCAAGAGGACAGTAAGTTATAGCAATCAGCCCCAGCATTTT | CKRTVSYSNQPQHF
TRBD2 | TRBJ2-7 | TRBV5-1 | . | TGCGCCAGCAGACAGACTAGCGGCGAGCAGTACTTC | CASRQTSGEQYF
. | TRBJ2-7 | TRBV6-1 | . | TGTGCCAGCACCCCCGGGATGACAACCTACGAGCAGTACTTC | CASTPGMTTYEQYF
TRBD2 | TRBJ2-5 | TRBV27 | few | TGTGCCAGCAGTTTCGTGCGAACTAGCGGCTACCAGGAGACCCAGTACTTC | CASSFVRTSGYQETQYF
. | TRBJ2-2 | TRBV6-5 | . | TGTGCCAGCAGTTACTCGTTCGTCGGGGAGCTGTTTTTT | CASSYSFVGELFF
. | TRBJ2-3 | TRBV5-1 | . | TGCGCCAGCAGCTCGTACGACGGAGCCGGGAGTGGGTTAACAGATACGCAGTATTTT | CASSSYDGAGSGLTDTQYF
. | TRBJ1-2 | TRBV3-1 | . | TGTGCCAGCAGCCCCATTGGCTACACCTTC | CASSPIGYTF
. | TRBJ2-3 | TRBV6-1 | few | TGTGCCAGCAGTGAAGAAGGGCTAGCCCATGTTGTCACAGATACGCAGTATTTT | CASSEEGLAHVVTDTQYF
TRBD1 | TRBJ2-7 | TRBV6-5 | few | TGTGCCAGCAAGTCGGGACAGACCTCCTACGAGCAGTACTTC | CASKSGQTSYEQYF
TRBD1 | TRBJ1-1 | TRBV6-1 | . | TGTGCCAGCAGTCAGGGGGCTTTAGGTGAAGCTTTCTTT | CASSQGALGEAFF
. | TRBJ1-1 | TRBV27 | . | TGTGCCAGCAGTTTCTCAGGGGTTGGGGCCATGAACACTGAAGCTTTCTTT | CASSFSGVGAMNTEAFF
TRBD1 | TRBJ2-3 | TRBV20-1 | many | TGCAGTGCTAGCGTACAGGGGGATACGCAGTATTTT | CSASVQGDTQYF
TRBD1 | TRBJ1-6 | TRBV4-1 | . | TGCGCCACCGCGGACAGGGGCCGATATAATTCACCCCTCCACTTT | CATADRGRYNSPLHF